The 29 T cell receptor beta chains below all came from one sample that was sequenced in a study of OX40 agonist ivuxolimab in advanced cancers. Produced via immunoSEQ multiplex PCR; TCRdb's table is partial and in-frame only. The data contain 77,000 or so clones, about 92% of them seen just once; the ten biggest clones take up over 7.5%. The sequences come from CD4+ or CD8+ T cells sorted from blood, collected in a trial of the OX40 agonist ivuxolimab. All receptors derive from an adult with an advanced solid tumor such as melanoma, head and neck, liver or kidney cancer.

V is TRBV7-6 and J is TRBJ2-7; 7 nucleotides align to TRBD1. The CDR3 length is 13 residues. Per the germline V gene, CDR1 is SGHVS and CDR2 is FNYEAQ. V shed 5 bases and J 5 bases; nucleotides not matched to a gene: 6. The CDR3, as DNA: TGTGCCAGCAGCCCACAGGGGTACCACGAGCAGTACTTC. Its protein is CASSPQGYHEQYF.

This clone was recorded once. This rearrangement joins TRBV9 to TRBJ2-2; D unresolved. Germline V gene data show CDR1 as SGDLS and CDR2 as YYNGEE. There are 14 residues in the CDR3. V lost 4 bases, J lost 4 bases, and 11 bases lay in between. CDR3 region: CASSPWPGTGELFF. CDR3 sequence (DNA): TGTGCCAGCAGCCCTTGGCCGGGCACCGGGGAGCTGTTTTTT.

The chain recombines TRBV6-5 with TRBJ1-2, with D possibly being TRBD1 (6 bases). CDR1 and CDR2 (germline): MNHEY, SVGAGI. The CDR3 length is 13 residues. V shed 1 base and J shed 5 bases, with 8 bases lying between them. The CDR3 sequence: CASSYLQGYGYTF. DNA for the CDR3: TGTGCCAGCAGTTACTTACAGGGTTATGGCTACACCTTC.

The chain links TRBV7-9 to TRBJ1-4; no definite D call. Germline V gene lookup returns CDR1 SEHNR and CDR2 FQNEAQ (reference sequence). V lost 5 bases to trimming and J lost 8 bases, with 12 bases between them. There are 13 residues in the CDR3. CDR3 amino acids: CASSLESGEKLFF. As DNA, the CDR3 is TGTGCCAGCAGCCTCGAAAGTGGGGAAAAACTGTTTTTT. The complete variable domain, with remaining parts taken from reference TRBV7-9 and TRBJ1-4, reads DTGVSQNPRHKITKRGQNVTFRCDPISEHNRLYWYRQTLGQGPEFLTYFQNEAQLEKSRLLSDRFSAERPKGSFSTLEIQRTEQGDSAMYLCASSLESGEKLFFGSGTQLSVL.

DNA for the CDR3: TGCGCCAGCAGCCAAGTGGGACAGGGCTCCTACGAGCAGTACTTC. As protein: CASSQVGQGSYEQYF. The V gene is TRBV4-1, the J gene TRBJ2-7, with 9 bases fitting TRBD1. Per the germline V gene, CDR1 is MGHRA and CDR2 is YSYEKL. Losses at the gene ends were 1 base for V and 0 bases for J; bases not matched to a gene: 1. The length of the CDR3 is 15 residues.

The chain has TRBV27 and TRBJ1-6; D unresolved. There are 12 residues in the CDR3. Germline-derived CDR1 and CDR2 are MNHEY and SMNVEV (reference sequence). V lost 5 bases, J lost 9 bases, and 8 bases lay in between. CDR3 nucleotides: TGTGCCAGCAGTCTTGGTAGTTCACCCCTCCACTTT. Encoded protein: CASSLGSSPLHF.

CDR3 in amino acids: CSVSWGAGRDIQYF. DNA for the CDR3: TGCAGCGTTAGCTGGGGCGCTGGGCGAGACATTCAGTACTTC. V usage is TRBV29-1 and J usage is TRBJ2-4; D perhaps matches TRBD1 (5 bases). Per the germline V gene, CDR1 is SQVTM and CDR2 is ANQGSEA. The V gene lost 5 bases and the J gene lost 8 bases, with 19 bases spanning the gap. The CDR3 covers 14 residues.

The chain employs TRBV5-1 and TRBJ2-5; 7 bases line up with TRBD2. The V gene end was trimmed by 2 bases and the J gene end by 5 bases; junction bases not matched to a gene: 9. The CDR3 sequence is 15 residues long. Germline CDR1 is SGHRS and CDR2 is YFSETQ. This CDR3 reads CASSLAGQAGETQYF. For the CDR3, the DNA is TGCGCCAGCAGCTTAGCGGGGCAAGCAGGGGAGACCCAGTACTTC.

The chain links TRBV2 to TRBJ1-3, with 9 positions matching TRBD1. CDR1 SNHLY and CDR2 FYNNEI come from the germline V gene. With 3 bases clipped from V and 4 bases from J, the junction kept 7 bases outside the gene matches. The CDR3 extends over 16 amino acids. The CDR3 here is CASSEADRGIGNTIYF. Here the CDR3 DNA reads TGTGCCAGCAGTGAGGCGGACAGGGGTATAGGAAACACCATATATTTT.

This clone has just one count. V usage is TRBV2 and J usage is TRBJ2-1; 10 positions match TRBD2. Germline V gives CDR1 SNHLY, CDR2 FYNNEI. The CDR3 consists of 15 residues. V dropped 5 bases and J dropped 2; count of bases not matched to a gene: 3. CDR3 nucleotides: TGTGCCAGCAGTCCCACTAGCGGGGCCTACAATGAGCAGTTCTTC. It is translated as CASSPTSGAYNEQFF.

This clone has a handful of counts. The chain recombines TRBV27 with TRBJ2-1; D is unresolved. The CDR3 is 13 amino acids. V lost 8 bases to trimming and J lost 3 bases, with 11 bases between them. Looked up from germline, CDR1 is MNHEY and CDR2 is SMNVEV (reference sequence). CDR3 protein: CASGPESYNEQFF. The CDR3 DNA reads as TGTGCCAGCGGGCCGGAGAGCTACAATGAGCAGTTCTTC.

The CDR3, as DNA: TGTGCCAGCAGCCTTAATGGCGGGGGGGCCTCTAGCACAGATACGCAGTATTTT. Encoded protein: CASSLNGGGASSTDTQYF. The chain carries TRBV5-6 and TRBJ2-3; 9 nucleotides agree with TRBD2. The CDR3 is 18 amino acids. Germline CDR1 and CDR2: SGHDT and YYEEEE. The V and J ends lost 4 bases and 0 bases, in that order; junction bases with no gene match: 12. The complete variable domain, with remaining parts taken from reference TRBV5-6 and TRBJ2-3, reads DAGVTQSPTHLIKTRGQQVTLRCSPKSGHDTVSWYQQALGQGPQFIFQYYEEEERQRGNFPDRFSGHQFPNYSSELNVNALLLGDSALYLCASSLNGGGASSTDTQYFGPGTRLTVL.

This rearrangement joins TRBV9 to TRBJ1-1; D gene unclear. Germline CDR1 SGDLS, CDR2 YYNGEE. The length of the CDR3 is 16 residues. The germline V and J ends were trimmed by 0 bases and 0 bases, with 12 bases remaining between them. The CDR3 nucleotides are TGTGCCAGCAGCGTAGGGGGAACAGCAATGAACACTGAAGCTTTCTTT. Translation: CASSVGGTAMNTEAFF.

DNA of the CDR3: TGCGCCAGCAGCTTTCGGGGGGGCACTGAAGCTTTCTTT. This translates into CASSFRGGTEAFF. The chain joins TRBV5-1 to TRBJ1-1; D may be TRBD1 (5 bases). Germline CDR1 and CDR2: SGHRS and YFSETQ. The CDR3 sequence is 13 residues long. The ends were cut back, 2 bases at V and 4 bases at J, with 9 bases in the middle.

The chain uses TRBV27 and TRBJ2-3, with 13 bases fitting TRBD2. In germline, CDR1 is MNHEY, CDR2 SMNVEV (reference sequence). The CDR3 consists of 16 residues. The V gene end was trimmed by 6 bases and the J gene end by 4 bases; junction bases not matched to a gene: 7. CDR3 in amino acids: CASSFRTSGGSDTQYF. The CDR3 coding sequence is TGTGCCAGCAGCTTCAGGACTAGCGGGGGATCAGATACGCAGTATTTT.

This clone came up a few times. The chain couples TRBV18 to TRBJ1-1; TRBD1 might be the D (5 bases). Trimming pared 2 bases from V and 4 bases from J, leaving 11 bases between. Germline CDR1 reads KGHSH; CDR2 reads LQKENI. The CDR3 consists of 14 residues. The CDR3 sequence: CASSPSLGATEAFF. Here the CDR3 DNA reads TGTGCCAGCTCACCAAGTTTAGGGGCCACTGAAGCTTTCTTT.

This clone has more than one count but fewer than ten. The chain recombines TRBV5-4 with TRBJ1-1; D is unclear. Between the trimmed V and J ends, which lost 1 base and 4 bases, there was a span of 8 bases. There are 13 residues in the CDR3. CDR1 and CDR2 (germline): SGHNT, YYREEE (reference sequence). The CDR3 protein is CASSLKGLTEAFF. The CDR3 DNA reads TGTGCCAGCAGCTTGAAGGGCCTCACTGAAGCTTTCTTT.

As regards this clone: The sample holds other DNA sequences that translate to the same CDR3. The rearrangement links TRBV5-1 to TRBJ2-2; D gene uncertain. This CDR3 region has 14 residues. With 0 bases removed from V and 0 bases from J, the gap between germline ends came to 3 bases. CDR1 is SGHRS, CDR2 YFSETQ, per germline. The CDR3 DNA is TGCGCCAGCAGCTTGGGACCGAACACCGGGGAGCTGTTTTTT. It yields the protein CASSLGPNTGELFF.

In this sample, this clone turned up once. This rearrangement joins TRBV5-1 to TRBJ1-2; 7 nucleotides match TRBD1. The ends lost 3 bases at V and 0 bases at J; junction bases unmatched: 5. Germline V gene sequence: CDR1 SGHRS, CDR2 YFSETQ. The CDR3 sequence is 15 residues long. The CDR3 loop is CASSYTTGTNYGYTF. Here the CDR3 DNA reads TGCGCCAGCAGCTACACGACAGGGACTAACTATGGCTACACCTTC.

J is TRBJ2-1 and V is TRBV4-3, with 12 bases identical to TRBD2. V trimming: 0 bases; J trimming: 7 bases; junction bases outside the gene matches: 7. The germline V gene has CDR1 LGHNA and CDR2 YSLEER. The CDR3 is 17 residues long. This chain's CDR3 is CASSQDVRLAGGNEQFF. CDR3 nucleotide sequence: TGCGCCAGCAGCCAAGATGTAAGGCTAGCGGGGGGGAATGAGCAGTTCTTC.

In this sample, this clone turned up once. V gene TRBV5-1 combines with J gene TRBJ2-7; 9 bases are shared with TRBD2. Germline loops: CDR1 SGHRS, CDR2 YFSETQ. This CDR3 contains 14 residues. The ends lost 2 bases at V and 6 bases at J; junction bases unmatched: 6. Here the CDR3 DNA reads TGCGCCAGCAGCTTAAGCGGGGGGCCTCTCGAGCAGTACTTC. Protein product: CASSLSGGPLEQYF.

The CDR3 bases are TGTGCCAGCAGCTTTGCTAGGGGACACGAGCAGTACTTC. Translating gives CASSFARGHEQYF. The V gene is TRBV13, the J gene TRBJ2-7; possibly TRBD1 or TRBD2 for D (5 bases each). Deletions cut 3 bases from V and 5 bases from J, with 11 bases between. Germline CDR1 PRHDT, CDR2 FYEKMQ (reference sequence). The CDR3 has 13 amino acids. Variable domain in full (rest from reference TRBV13 and TRBJ2-7): AAGVIQSPRHLIKEKRETATLKCYPIPRHDTVYWYQQGPGQDPQFLISFYEKMQSDKGSIPDRFSAQQFSDYHSELNMSSLELGDSALYFCASSFARGHEQYFGPGTRLTVT.

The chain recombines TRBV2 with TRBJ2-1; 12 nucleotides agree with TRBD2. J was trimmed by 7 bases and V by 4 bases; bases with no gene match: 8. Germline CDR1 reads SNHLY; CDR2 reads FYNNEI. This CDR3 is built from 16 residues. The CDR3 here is CASSASLAGGWNEQFF. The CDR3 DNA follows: TGTGCCAGCAGTGCAAGCCTAGCGGGGGGGTGGAATGAGCAGTTCTTC.

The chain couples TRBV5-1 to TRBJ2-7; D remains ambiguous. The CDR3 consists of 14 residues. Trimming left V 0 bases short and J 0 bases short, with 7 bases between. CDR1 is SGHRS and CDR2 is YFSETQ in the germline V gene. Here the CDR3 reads CASSLAESSYEQYF. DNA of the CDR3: TGCGCCAGCAGCTTGGCGGAGAGCTCCTACGAGCAGTACTTC.

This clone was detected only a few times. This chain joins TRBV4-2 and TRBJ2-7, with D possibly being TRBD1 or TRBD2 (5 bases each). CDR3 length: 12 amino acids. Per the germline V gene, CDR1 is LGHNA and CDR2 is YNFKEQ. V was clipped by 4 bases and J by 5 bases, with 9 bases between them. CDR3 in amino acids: CASSPGPNEQYF. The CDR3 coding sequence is TGTGCCAGCAGCCCGGGGCCTAACGAGCAGTACTTC.

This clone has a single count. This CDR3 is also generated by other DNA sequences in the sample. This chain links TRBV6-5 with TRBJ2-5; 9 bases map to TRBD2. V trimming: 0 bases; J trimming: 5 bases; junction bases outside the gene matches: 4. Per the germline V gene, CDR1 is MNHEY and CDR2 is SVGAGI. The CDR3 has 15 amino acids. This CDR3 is CASSYSRGGRETQYF. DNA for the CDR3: TGTGCCAGCAGTTACTCGCGGGGGGGCCGGGAGACCCAGTACTTC.

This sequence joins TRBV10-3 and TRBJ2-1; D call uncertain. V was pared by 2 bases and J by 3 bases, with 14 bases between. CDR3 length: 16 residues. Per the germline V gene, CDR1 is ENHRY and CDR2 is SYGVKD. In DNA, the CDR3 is TGTGCCATCAGTGAGGTGACCACTCTGGTCTACAATGAGCAGTTCTTC. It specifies CAISEVTTLVYNEQFF.

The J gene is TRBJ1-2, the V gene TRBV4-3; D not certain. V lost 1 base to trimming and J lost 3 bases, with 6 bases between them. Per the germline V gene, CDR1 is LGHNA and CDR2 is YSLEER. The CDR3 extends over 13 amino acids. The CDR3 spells CASSQGGDYGYTF. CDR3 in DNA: TGCGCCAGCAGCCAAGGCGGAGACTATGGCTACACCTTC.

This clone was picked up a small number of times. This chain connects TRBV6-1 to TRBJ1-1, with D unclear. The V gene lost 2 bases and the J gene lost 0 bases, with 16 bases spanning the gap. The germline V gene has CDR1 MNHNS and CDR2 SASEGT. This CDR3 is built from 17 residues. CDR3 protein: CASSEWSFSLMNTEAFF. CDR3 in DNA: TGTGCCAGCAGTGAATGGAGCTTTAGCCTTATGAACACTGAAGCTTTCTTT.